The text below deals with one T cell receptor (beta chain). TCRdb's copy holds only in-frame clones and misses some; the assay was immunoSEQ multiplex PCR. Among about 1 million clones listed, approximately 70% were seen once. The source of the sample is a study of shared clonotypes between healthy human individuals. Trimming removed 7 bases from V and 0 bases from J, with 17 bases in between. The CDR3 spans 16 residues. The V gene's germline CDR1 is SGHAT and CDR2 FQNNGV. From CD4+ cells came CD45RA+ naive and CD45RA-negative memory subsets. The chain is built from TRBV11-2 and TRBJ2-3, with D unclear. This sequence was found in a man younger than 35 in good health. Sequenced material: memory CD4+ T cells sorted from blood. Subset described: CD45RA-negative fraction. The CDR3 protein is CASTSVGRFSTDTQYF. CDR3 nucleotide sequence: TGTGCCAGCACCTCCGTCGGCAGATTTAGCACAGATACGCAGTATTTT.